The T cell receptor beta chain described here comes from a study of blood T cell repertoires in COVID-19. V shed 5 bases, J shed 6 bases, and the junction held 12 bases outside the gene matches. CDR1 is MNHEY, CDR2 SMNVEV, per germline (reference sequence). This CDR3 is built from 16 residues. As originally analysed: Quantification of nucleated cells was approximated via reference gene primer amplification. Generated by immunoSEQ multiplex PCR, the TCRdb table keeps only in-frame clones and is missing some. D and trimming were read from the DNA, whereas the V and J calls and clone size are those reported in that table. The table has 150,000 to 200,000 clones, roughly 90% seen once.

The gene calls are TRBV27 and TRBJ2-2; 7 nucleotides agree with TRBD1. The sequence came from a man aged 60 to 75 with active or convalescent COVID-19. Input material: peripheral blood. CDR3 protein: CASSTSGQGVPGELFF. The CDR3 DNA reads TGTGCCAGCAGTACTTCAGGGCAGGGGGTCCCCGGGGAGCTGTTTTTT.